The rows below give T cell receptor beta chains drawn from one sample of a study of early T cells in non-severe SARS-CoV-2 infection. TCRdb fed the 5' RACE reads into MiXCR, producing one record per CDR3 protein. The profile shows around 46,000 distinct CDR3 sequences, 5.4% of them singletons. The sequencing used whole blood, collected at baseline. The source of these receptors is an adult who was a healthcare worker with PCR-confirmed SARS-CoV-2 infection or an uninfected control (not recorded which). Each CDR3 is given with its conserved first and last residue. Fields, in order: clone size, D gene, J gene, V gene, CDR3 DNA, CDR3 protein. A D gene is named only where the DNA matches it firmly. Clone size is not always given. Where it is, it says once, few, many or a class for expanded clones.

many - TRBJ2-5 TRBV10-1 TGCGCCAGCAGTGAGTCGAACAGCGTCTTTGAGACCCAGTACTTC CASSESNSVFETQYF
- - TRBJ2-7 TRBV7-9 TGTGCCAGCAAGGTGTCCGCGCAGTACTTC CASKVSAQYF
few TRBD1 TRBJ2-1 TRBV11-3 TGTGCCAGCAGCGGGACCGGGACAGACAATGAGCAGTTCTTC CASSGTGTDNEQFF
few - TRBJ2-2 TRBV3-1 TGTGCCAGCAGCCTTCCGACCGGGGAGCTGTTTTTT CASSLPTGELFF
few - TRBJ2-2 TRBV28 TGTGCCAGCAGTAGCGGATTCTACACCGGGGAGCTGTTTTTT CASSSGFYTGELFF
- TRBD1 TRBJ1-6 TRBV2 TGTGCCAGCAGCGAACGAGGACAGGGTGGATCACCCCTCCACTTT CASSERGQGGSPLHF
many - TRBJ2-7 TRBV5-1 TGCGCCAGCAGCTTGGCCGGGCAGCTCTACGAGCAGTACTTC CASSLAGQLYEQYF
many - TRBJ2-7 TRBV7-6 TGTGCCAGCAGCCAAGGGACGGAATCCTACGAGCAGTACTTC CASSQGTESYEQYF
many - TRBJ2-7 TRBV18 TGTGCCAGCTCACCAGAGGAGGGGGGTTACGAGCAGTACTTC CASSPEEGGYEQYF
few - TRBJ2-7 TRBV20-1 TGCAGTGCCGCCCCCCAGTATGAGCAGTACTTC CSAAPQYEQYF
- - TRBJ2-1 TRBV20-1 TGCAGTGCTAGAGTTCCGGCAGGCAAATACAATGAGCAGTTCTTC CSARVPAGKYNEQFF
- - TRBJ2-2 TRBV5-8 TGTGCCAGCAGCTGGACTGTGACAGGACCGAACACCGGGGAGCTGTTTTTT CASSWTVTGPNTGELFF
- TRBD1 TRBJ1-4 TRBV7-6 TGTGCCAGCAGCCCCCCAGGGGGTGAAAAACTGTTTTTT CASSPPGGEKLFF
- - TRBJ1-1 TRBV29-1 TGCAGCGTACTGAACACTGAAGCTTTCTTT CSVLNTEAFF
many - TRBJ2-2 TRBV7-9 TGTGCCGGAAGGGCAGGGGACACCGGGGAGCTGTTTTTT CAGRAGDTGELFF
many TRBD1 TRBJ1-2 TRBV19 TGTGCCAGTAGTATCCAACAGGGGACCCCAGAGACCTTC CASSIQQGTPETF